This T cell receptor (beta chain) was sequenced for a study of T-cell reconstitution after alpha-beta-depleted transplantation in children (dated by TCRdb to 2016 to 2017). A note on the overall study: Using TCR repertoire profiling, the study followed T-cell immune reconstitution in a quantitative way in children after TCRalphabeta/CD19-depleted allogeneic hematopoietic cell transplantation.

Libraries were prepared through PCR. TCRdb names Illumina HiSeq 2500 as the instrument used. To normalize quantification of the TCRbeta repertoire, the TCR libraries were built with molecular barcoding that relied on unique molecular identifiers. Clones were called with MiXCR by TCRdb after fastp trimmed the public reads at Q25, and only in-frame beta chains were retained. Here each entry gathers all rows of one CDR3 protein and keeps the most common genes and DNA. A total of 70,000 to 100,000 distinct CDR3 sequences appear in this sample, 12% of them only once. The ten largest clonotypes hold about 15% of the sample. V loses 4 bases of germline sequence and J loses 4 bases, and the interval between the two ends is 16 bases. The CDR3 runs 14 residues from the cysteine to the phenylalanine. Only CDR3 DNA is held: 42 bases, read in frame from base 1. From the germline V gene (reference sequence), CDR1 is DFQATT and CDR2 is SNEGSKA.

This clonotype has a count of ten or more. What this receptor recognizes is not known. No much larger clone is present one base from it, and per-base qualities are unavailable. The material sequenced was PBMCs from the stem cell graft donor, taken from the stem cell graft. The source of this sequence is a human donor who donated a stem cell graft to a child with inherited bone marrow failure. Recombination linked TRBV20-1 to TRBJ2-5; the D gene is not confidently resolved. In nucleotides, the sequence is TGCAGTGCTACGCCTAGGGAATGGGGAGAGACCCAGTACTTC. The resulting protein is CSATPREWGETQYF.